These 20 T cell receptor beta chains share one sample of origin, sequenced in a study of Graves' ophthalmopathy and Graves' hyperthyroidism (dated by TCRdb to the late 2010s). TCRdb lists the instrument as Illumina HiSeq 2000. For repertoire sequencing, TCR beta CDR3 regions were amplified from RNA transcripts. HTBI primers and the Qiagen OneStep RT-PCR kit were used in a first-round RT-PCR, which was followed by a second-round multiplex PCR, size selection and purification. The public reads were run again by TCRdb, first through fastp at Q25 and then through MiXCR, and only productive beta chains were kept. Duplicate CDR3 protein sequences are folded into a single record with the most common DNA and genes. The sample table contains hundreds of thousands of distinct CDR3 sequences; only one count was recorded for around a fifth of them. The ten largest clones add up to roughly 3% of the sample. Sequencing was performed on peripheral blood. These receptors were collected from a woman between 18 and 29 years old with stable Graves' hyperthyroidism. Donor details come from another sample of the same person, matched by shared clones.

This clonotype was seen at least ten times. The chain's CDR3 is CASSTGKTEAFF. The CDR3 region has the DNA TGTGCCAGCAGTACAGGGAAGACTGAAGCTTTCTTT. V usage is TRBV28 and J usage is TRBJ1-1; D possibly corresponds to TRBD1 (6 bases). From germline, CDR1 is MDHEN and CDR2 SYDVKM. The V gene lost 5 bases and the J gene lost 5 bases, with 9 bases spanning the gap. CDR3 length: 12 residues.

The chain joins TRBV6-5 to TRBJ2-5, with 8 nucleotides matching TRBD2. Germline V gives CDR1 MNHEY, CDR2 SVGAGI. The CDR3 loop spans 15 amino acids. V lost 2 bases, J lost 0 bases, and 2 bases stayed unmatched. CDR3 coding DNA: TGTGCCAGCAGTTACGGCGGGGGGTACCAAGAGACCCAGTACTTC. It translates to CASSYGGGYQETQYF.

The chain uses TRBV30 and TRBJ1-1; D unclear. The germline CDR1 and CDR2 sequences are GTSNPN and SVGIG (reference sequence). The CDR3 runs to 13 residues. Trimming left V 3 bases short and J 0 bases short, with 8 bases between. The CDR3: CAWRTNMNTEAFF. CDR3 DNA: TGTGCCTGGAGGACTAATATGAACACTGAAGCTTTCTTT.

On this clonotype itself: One base away lies a much larger clone, so this may be a sequencing read error. The gene calls are TRBV5-4 and TRBJ2-3; TRBD2 matches at 7 bases. Germline V gene sequence: CDR1 SGHNT, CDR2 YYREEE (reference sequence). This CDR3 has 14 residues. CDR3 amino acids: CAMSSGSSTDTQYF. The CDR3 DNA reads as TGTGCGATGTCTAGCGGATCTAGCACAGATACGCAGTATTTT.

There are many counts of this clonotype. The CDR3, as DNA: TGTGCCAGTTCAAATAGCGGGGGGGCCTACGAGCAGTACTTC. Translating it yields CASSNSGGAYEQYF. The genes are TRBV12-3 or TRBV12-4 and TRBJ2-7; 11 bases are a match to TRBD2. CDR3 length: 14 residues. V shed 9 bases, J shed 2 bases, and the junction held 6 bases outside the gene matches.

This clonotype was found many times. V is TRBV20-1 and J is TRBJ2-5; no reliable D call. With 1 base removed from V and 4 bases from J, the gap between germline ends came to 16 bases. There are 15 residues in the CDR3. Germline assignment: CDR1 DFQATT and CDR2 SNEGSKA (reference sequence). CDR3 residues: CSARGPHSGTETQYF. As DNA, the CDR3 is TGCAGTGCTAGAGGTCCGCATAGTGGCACAGAGACCCAGTACTTC.

This clonotype was observed at least ten times. V gene TRBV12-3 or TRBV12-4 combines with J gene TRBJ1-5; 12 bases map to TRBD1. The CDR3 runs 16 residues. The trim removed 7 bases at V and 2 bases at J, leaving 6 bases unmatched. This CDR3 is CASMGTGGYGNQPQHF. The CDR3 nucleotides read TGTGCCAGCATGGGGACAGGGGGCTATGGCAATCAGCCCCAGCATTTT.

The rearrangement uses TRBV25-1 and TRBJ1-2, with 8 positions matching TRBD1. V gave up 2 bases and J gave up 4 bases; unmatched junction bases: 3. Germline values: CDR1 MGHDK, CDR2 SYGVNS. The CDR3 consists of 14 residues. The chain's CDR3 is CASSEPGQVYGYTF. CDR3 bases: TGTGCCAGCAGTGAACCGGGACAGGTCTATGGCTACACCTTC.

This clonotype was picked up many times. The chain has TRBV7-2 and TRBJ1-3; D possibly corresponds to TRBD1 (5 bases). The germline V gene has CDR1 SGHTA and CDR2 FQGNSA. V lost 0 bases and J 3 bases, leaving 12 bases between the germline ends. The CDR3 is 16 amino acids. The CDR3 spells CASSLAAGDVGNTIYF. The CDR3 nucleotides read TGTGCCAGCAGCTTAGCTGCCGGGGACGTTGGAAACACCATATATTTT.

This clonotype was seen repeatedly, ten times or more. This chain links TRBV20-1 with TRBJ2-7; perhaps D is TRBD1 or TRBD2 (7 bases each). CDR3 length equals 13 residues. CDR1 is DFQATT and CDR2 is SNEGSKA in the germline V gene (reference sequence). The germline V and J ends were trimmed by 5 bases and 3 bases, with 14 bases remaining between them. CDR3 DNA sequence: TGCAGTGCTCCCGGGGGGACAGACTACGAGCAGTACTTC. Its protein product is CSAPGGTDYEQYF.

With regard to this clonotype: This may be a read error, as it is one base from a much larger clone. The J gene is TRBJ2-5, the V gene TRBV11-2; D might be TRBD1 (6 bases). The CDR3 loop spans 14 amino acids. CDR1 SGHAT and CDR2 FQNNGV come from the germline V gene. Written as DNA, the CDR3 is TGTGCCAGTACGGGACAACCAGTCCAAGAGACCAAGTACTTC. Protein product: CASTGQPVQETKYF.

The chain links TRBV6-1 to TRBJ2-5; D possibly corresponds to TRBD2 (6 bases). V lost 2 bases and J lost 4, with 14 bases in between. CDR1 is MNHNS and CDR2 is SASEGT in the germline V gene. This CDR3 is 15 amino acids long. CDR3 sequence: CASSELEASAETQYF. The CDR3 DNA follows: TGTGCCAGCAGTGAATTGGAGGCTAGCGCAGAGACCCAGTACTTC.

This clonotype was detected many times. The rearrangement joins TRBV6-2 or TRBV6-3 to TRBJ1-1; D uncertain. The V gene's germline CDR1 is MNHEY and CDR2 SVGEGT. The CDR3 totals 16 residues. V dropped 6 bases and J dropped 0 bases, with 17 bases sitting between them. The CDR3 loop is CASSWRAGEMNTEAFF. The CDR3 DNA reads TGTGCCAGCAGCTGGAGGGCAGGTGAAATGAACACTGAAGCTTTCTTT.

This clonotype was seen many times. The V call is TRBV6-1, the J call TRBJ1-1, with 9 bases aligning to TRBD1. After removal of 6 bases from V and 1 base from J, the junction contained 0 bases not matched to a gene. This CDR3 spans 13 amino acids. Per the germline V gene, CDR1 is MNHNS and CDR2 is SASEGT. The chain's CDR3 is CASRDRGNTEAFF. Written as DNA, the CDR3 is TGTGCCAGCAGGGACAGGGGGAACACTGAAGCTTTCTTT.

This clonotype has ten or more counts. This chain links TRBV30 with TRBJ2-2; 11 bases match TRBD2. Germline V gene data show CDR1 as GTSNPN and CDR2 as SVGIG (reference sequence). J was trimmed by 6 bases and V by 7 bases; bases with no gene match: 10. The CDR3 is 15 amino acids. The CDR3 loop is CASNSGRALAGELFF. The CDR3 coding sequence is TGTGCCTCAAATAGCGGGAGGGCCCTCGCCGGGGAGCTGTTTTTT.

This clonotype was counted at least ten times. V is TRBV7-2 and J is TRBJ1-1, with D uncertain. Germline V gene sequence: CDR1 SGHTA, CDR2 FQGNSA. The V end was cut by 5 bases, the J end by 0 bases, with 13 bases between. This CDR3 has 15 amino acids. CDR3 protein: CASSPRRQMNTEAFF. The CDR3, as DNA: TGTGCCAGCAGCCCCCGGCGGCAGATGAACACTGAAGCTTTCTTT. Full variable domain (remainder filled in from reference TRBV7-2 and TRBJ1-1): GAGVSQSPSNKVTEKGKDVELRCDPISGHTALYWYRQSLGQGLEFLIYFQGNSAPDKSGLPSDRFSAERTGGSVSTLTIQRTQQEDSAVYLCASSPRRQMNTEAFFGQGTRLTVV.

This clonotype was seen at least ten times. The V and J genes are TRBV6-1 and TRBJ1-3; 8 bases are a match to TRBD1. The CDR3 has 15 residues. Germline V gives CDR1 MNHNS, CDR2 SASEGT. Unmatched junction bases numbered 5, after V lost 4 bases and J lost 3 bases. CDR3 protein: CASSGGQGGGNTIYF. CDR3 DNA sequence: TGTGCCAGCAGTGGTGGACAGGGCGGTGGAAACACCATATATTTT.

A note on this clonotype: A clone one base away is much larger, so this may be a read error. This chain links TRBV28 with TRBJ2-4, with 7 bases that match TRBD1. This CDR3 has 14 amino acids. Germline values: CDR1 MDHEN, CDR2 SYDVKM. The junction had 6 bases not matched to a gene; V was cut back by 2 bases and J by 8 bases. For the CDR3, the DNA is TGTGCCAGCAGTTTAGTAGGGGGCAACTACATTCAGTACTTC. Residues: CASSLVGGNYIQYF.

This clonotype has at least ten counts. This chain links TRBV28 with TRBJ2-3; D may match TRBD1 or TRBD2 (6 bases each). The CDR3 consists of 18 residues. The V and J ends lost 5 bases and 2 bases respectively, with 23 bases between them. Looked up from germline, CDR1 is MDHEN and CDR2 is SYDVKM. CDR3 amino acids: CASSLMSPVGGYTDTQYF. The CDR3 region has the DNA TGTGCCAGCAGTCTCATGTCTCCCGTAGGGGGGTACACAGATACGCAGTATTTT.

In this sample, this clonotype turned up a few times. This may be a read error: a much more frequent sequence differs by one nucleotide. The rearrangement links TRBV5-1 to TRBJ2-4; no clear D. This CDR3 has 14 residues. Germline V gene data show CDR1 as SGHRS and CDR2 as YFSETQ. The CDR3 coding sequence is TGCGCCAGCAGCTTGATCTCTATTGAGAACATTAAGTACTTC. Translation: CASSLISIENIKYF.